Listed here are 13 T cell receptor beta chains from one sample, sequenced in a study of glioma-infiltrating T cells. Using RNA template, CDR3s of TCR alpha and beta were amplified with iRepertoire arm-PCR. Using its own MiXCR run on the multiplex PCR reads, TCRdb lists one record per CDR3 protein. The sample contains roughly 200,000 distinct CDR3 sequences, about 32% of which appear only once. Sequencing used glioma tissue, nonneoplastic brain tissue, or PBMCs (not recorded which). All receptors come from a human donor with low-grade glioma or glioblastoma, undergoing nonglioma brain surgery, or in good health (not recorded which).

This clonotype showed up many times. A much larger clone differs by one base, so this may be a read error. The CDR3, as DNA: TGTGCCACCAGCACAGACAGCTATGGCTACACCTTC. It specifies CATSTDSYGYTF. The chain links TRBV24-1 to TRBJ1-2, with a tentative D call TRBD1 (5 bases). Trimming left V 7 bases short and J 4 bases short, with 9 bases between. This CDR3 spans 12 amino acids. Germline V gene data show CDR1 as KGHDR and CDR2 as SFDVKD.

This clonotype occurred many times. The V and J genes are TRBV7-2 and TRBJ2-1; the match to TRBD2 covers 13 bases. In germline, CDR1 is SGHTA, CDR2 FQGNSA. CDR3 length: 17 amino acids. Trimming cost V 3 bases and J 0 bases; bases outside gene matches: 2. As DNA, the CDR3 is TGTGCCAGCAGCTTTGGGACTAGCGGGGACTCCTACAATGAGCAGTTCTTC. This gives the protein CASSFGTSGDSYNEQFF.

Concerning this clonotype: This clone may be a read error of a much larger clone one base away. This chain connects TRBV7-2 to TRBJ1-2; a weak D match, TRBD1 (5 bases). CDR1 is SGHTA, CDR2 FQGNSA, per germline. The CDR3 is 12 residues long. Here the CDR3 reads CVSTSGGGGYTF. Written as DNA, the CDR3 is TGTGTCAGCACTTCCGGGGGTGGGGGCTACACCTTC.

Notes on this clonotype: One junction end disagrees with the germline gene, perhaps due to a read error. The genes are TRBV11-2 and TRBJ1-1; D unclear. From germline, CDR1 is SGHAT and CDR2 FQNNGV. The CDR3 is 12 residues long. The CDR3 is CTSSFSGPEAFF. CDR3 bases: TGTACCAGCAGCTTTTCCGGGCCTGAAGCTTTCTTT.

The chain is built from TRBV30 and TRBJ2-1; 10 bases fit TRBD2. The V and J ends lost 4 bases and 5 bases, in that order; junction bases with no gene match: 5. CDR1 and CDR2 from the germline V gene are GTSNPN and SVGIG (reference sequence). CDR3 length equals 14 residues. CDR3 nucleotide sequence: TGTGCCTGGAAAGGGACTAGCGTTAACAATGAGCAGTTCTTC. It codes for CAWKGTSVNNEQFF. Drawing the rest from reference TRBV30 and TRBJ2-1, the complete variable domain is SQTIHQWPATLVQPVGSPLSLECTVEGTSNPNLYWYRQAAGRGLQLLFYSVGIGQISSEVPQNLSASRPQDRQFILSSKKLLLSDSGFYLCAWKGTSVNNEQFFGPGTRLTVL.

The chain is built from TRBV9 and TRBJ2-1; the match to TRBD2 covers 8 bases. This CDR3 spans 15 amino acids. J gave up 5 bases and V 4 bases, and 8 bases lay outside the gene matches. Germline V gene data show CDR1 as SGDLS and CDR2 as YYNGEE. The chain's CDR3 is CASSITSGPNNEQFF. The CDR3 region has the DNA TGTGCCAGCAGCATAACTAGCGGTCCAAACAATGAGCAGTTCTTC. Using reference TRBV9 and TRBJ2-1 for the parts outside the CDR3, the full variable domain is DSGVTQTPKHLITATGQRVTLRCSPRSGDLSVYWYQQSLDQGLQFLIQYYNGEERAKGNILERFSAQQFPDLHSELNLSSLELGDSALYFCASSITSGPNNEQFFGPGTRLTVL.

A single count supports this clonotype. This may be a read error, as it is one base from a much larger clone. This chain links TRBV24-1 with TRBJ1-2; tentatively, D is TRBD1 (5 bases). The germline gives CDR1 KGHDR, CDR2 SFDVKD. This CDR3 contains 14 residues. In DNA form, the CDR3 reads TGTACCACCAGTGACCCGACAGTTAACTATGGCTACACCTTC. Its translation: CTTSDPTVNYGYTF.

This chain links TRBV6-2 or TRBV6-3 with TRBJ2-5, with D maybe TRBD1 (6 bases). V gave up 4 bases and J gave up 1 base, with 10 bases separating them. The CDR3 extends over 14 amino acids. CDR1 and CDR2 (germline): MNHEY, SVGEGT. The CDR3 sequence: CASSSTGRQETQYF. The DNA for the CDR3 is TGTGCCAGCAGTTCGACAGGACGCCAAGAGACCCAGTACTTC.

The chain combines TRBV29-1 with TRBJ2-2, with unresolved D. The germline CDR1 and CDR2 sequences are SQVTM and ANQGSEA. V lost 5 bases and J 5 bases, leaving 3 bases between the germline ends. This CDR3 contains 10 residues. The CDR3 sequence: CSVFTGELFF. The CDR3 DNA is TGCAGCGTTTTTACCGGGGAGCTGTTTTTT.

The V call is TRBV5-1, the J call TRBJ2-7; D unclear. Germline V gene data show CDR1 as SGHRS and CDR2 as YFSETQ. CDR3 size: 14 residues. Trimming shortened V by 7 bases and J by 0 bases, and 14 bases separated the two germline ends. The CDR3 sequence is CASGMRPLSYEQYF. CDR3 bases: TGCGCCAGCGGCATGAGACCGCTCTCCTACGAGCAGTACTTC.

Turning to this clonotype: Given a much more abundant clone one base away, this may be a read error. The V call is TRBV4-1, the J call TRBJ2-3, with 7 bases lining up with TRBD2. The germline V gene has CDR1 MGHRA and CDR2 YSYEKL. CDR3 length: 16 residues. CDR3 sequence (DNA): TGCGCCATCAGCCCCAGGTGGCTAGCGGACACAGATACGCAGTATTTT. The encoded protein is CAISPRWLADTDTQYF.

In regard to this clonotype: This may be a read error, as it is one base from a much larger clone. The CDR3 reads CASGVLLAVGSTDTQYF. As DNA, the CDR3 is TGTGCTAGTGGTGTACTTCTAGCGGTGGGATCCACAGATACGCAGTATTTT. The chain employs TRBV12-5 and TRBJ2-3, with 7 bases that match TRBD2. Germline V gene sequence: CDR1 LGHNT, CDR2 FRNRAP. J was trimmed by 2 bases and V by 5 bases; bases with no gene match: 13. CDR3 length: 17 residues.

This clonotype has at least ten counts. V gene TRBV25-1 combines with J gene TRBJ1-2; D call uncertain. V gave up 3 bases and J gave up 2 bases, with 13 bases separating them. This CDR3 is built from 15 residues. CDR1 is MGHDK and CDR2 is SYGVNS in the germline V gene. CDR3 nucleotide sequence: TGTGCCAGCAGTGATCAAGCAGTCTTAAACTATGGCTACACCTTC. Translating gives CASSDQAVLNYGYTF.